This T cell receptor beta chain emerged from a study of T cell responses to AZD1222 COVID-19 vaccine. Notes on the study in general: When two AZD1222 doses had been given, Spike-specific TCR breadth and depth rose. Repertoires were collected only later (after the peak T cell response had occurred). Within unmutated variant regions lay the reported targets of nearly half of spike-specific TCRs.

Points on this clone: Its target is unknown.

Some clones are missing from TCRdb's copy, which holds only in-frame ones; the method was immunoSEQ multiplex PCR. The table records 130,000 or so clones, about 91% of them present only once. Second doses were pooled across both intervals (about 4 or about 12 weeks). CDR1 LNHDA and CDR2 SQIVND come from the germline V gene (reference sequence). This CDR3 is 14 amino acids long. V lost 6 bases to trimming and J lost 3 bases, with 14 bases between them. The J gene is TRBJ1-2, the V gene TRBV19, with a possible D match to TRBD1 (6 bases). This receptor was obtained from an adult who received the AZD1222 COVID-19 vaccine. The sequencing here drew on peripheral blood, taken 28 days after the second AZD1222 dose. The CDR3 nucleotides read TGTGCCAGTAGCCTCACAGGGTTCGACTATGGCTACACCTTC. Amino acid sequence: CASSLTGFDYGYTF.